The source of this TCR beta chain is a study of cytomegalovirus exposure and HLA in healthy donors. Points on this clone: Its target is unknown.

Researchers ran the PCR with 60 Vbeta and 13 Jbeta primers. Measured with immunoSEQ multiplex PCR; TCRdb has only the in-frame clones, and not every one. The sample has about 130,000 clones; over 65% are singletons. This CDR3 spans 13 amino acids. The germline CDR1 and CDR2 sequences are MNHEY and SMNVEV (reference sequence). The V end lost 6 bases, the J end lost 1 base, and 9 bases lay between the germline ends. Whole-study findings and limits: Later analysis showed most CMV-associated TCR beta chains appearing HLA-restricted.

The origin of this receptor is a man between 18 and 35 years old in good health and CMV-seropositive. The chain uses TRBV27 and TRBJ2-5; D is possibly TRBD1 (5 bases). Input material: PBMCs. In DNA form, the CDR3 reads TGTGCCAGCAGAAGACAGATCCAAGAGACCCAGTACTTC. Translation gives CASRRQIQETQYF.